This T cell receptor beta chain emerged from a study of blood T cell repertoires in COVID-19. Study-level information: Samples taken during acute and convalescent COVID-19 were collected in the United States, Italy and Spain. PBMCs, B-cell-depleted T cells, or T cells were the source of the cDNA or gDNA that made up the material.

CDR1 is MDHEN and CDR2 is SYDVKM in the germline V gene. The CDR3 runs to 14 residues. Trimming stripped 6 bases from V and 4 bases from J, with 13 bases between. Per the original data handling: Estimation of nucleated cell counts was performed using reference gene primer amplification. Measured with immunoSEQ multiplex PCR; TCRdb has only the in-frame clones, and not every one. D and trimming were read from the DNA, whereas the V and J calls and clone size are those reported in that table. This table holds roughly 250,000 clones, approximately 85% found once. The J gene is TRBJ1-5, the V gene TRBV28; the D gene is possibly TRBD1 (5 bases). The sequence came from a man between 35 and 55 years old with acute or convalescent COVID-19. Sequenced sample: peripheral blood. CDR3 DNA sequence: TGTGCCAGCAGCCCCTGGCGGGGGAATCAGCCCCAGCATTTT. Translating it yields CASSPWRGNQPQHF.